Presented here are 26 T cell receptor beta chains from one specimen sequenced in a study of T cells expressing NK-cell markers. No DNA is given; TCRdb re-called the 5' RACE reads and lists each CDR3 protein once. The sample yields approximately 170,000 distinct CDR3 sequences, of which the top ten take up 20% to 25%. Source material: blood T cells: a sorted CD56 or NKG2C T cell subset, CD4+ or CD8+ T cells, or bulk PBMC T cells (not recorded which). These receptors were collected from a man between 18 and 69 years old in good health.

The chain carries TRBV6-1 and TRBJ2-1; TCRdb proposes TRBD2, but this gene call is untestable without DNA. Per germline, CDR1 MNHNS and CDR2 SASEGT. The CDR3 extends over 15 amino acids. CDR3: CASSESLAAHNEQFF.

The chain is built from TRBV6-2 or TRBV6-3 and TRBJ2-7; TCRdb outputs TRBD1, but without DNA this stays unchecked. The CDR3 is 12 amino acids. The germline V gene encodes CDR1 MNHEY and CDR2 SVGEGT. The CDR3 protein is CASSWDRVEQYF.

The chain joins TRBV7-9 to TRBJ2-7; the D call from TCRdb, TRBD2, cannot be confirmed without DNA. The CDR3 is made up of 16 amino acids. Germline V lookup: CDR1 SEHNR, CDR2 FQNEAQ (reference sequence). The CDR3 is CASSNTPGRGRYEQYF. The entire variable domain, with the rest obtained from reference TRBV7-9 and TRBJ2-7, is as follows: DTGVSQNPRHKITKRGQNVTFRCDPISEHNRLYWYRQTLGQGPEFLTYFQNEAQLEKSRLLSDRFSAERPKGSFSTLEIQRTEQGDSAMYLCASSNTPGRGRYEQYFGPGTRLTVT.

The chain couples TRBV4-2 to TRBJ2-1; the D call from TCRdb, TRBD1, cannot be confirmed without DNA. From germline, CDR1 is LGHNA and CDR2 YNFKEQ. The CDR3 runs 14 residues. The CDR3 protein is CASRPGGADDEQFF.

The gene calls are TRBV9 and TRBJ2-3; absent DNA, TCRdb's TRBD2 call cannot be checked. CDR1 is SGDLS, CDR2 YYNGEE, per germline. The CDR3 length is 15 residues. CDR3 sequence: CASSVGTSLTDTQYF.

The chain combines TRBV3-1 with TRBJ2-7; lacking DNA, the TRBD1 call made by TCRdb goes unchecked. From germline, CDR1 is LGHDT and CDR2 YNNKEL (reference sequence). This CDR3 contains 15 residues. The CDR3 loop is CASSQDMNRGYEQYF.

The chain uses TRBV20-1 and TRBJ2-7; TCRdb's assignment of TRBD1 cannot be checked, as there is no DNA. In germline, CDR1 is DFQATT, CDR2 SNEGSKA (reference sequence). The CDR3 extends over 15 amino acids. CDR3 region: CSARSLWAGDYEQYF.

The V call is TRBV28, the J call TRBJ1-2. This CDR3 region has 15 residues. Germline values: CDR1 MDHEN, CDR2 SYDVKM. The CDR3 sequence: CASRSDSGPNYGYTF.

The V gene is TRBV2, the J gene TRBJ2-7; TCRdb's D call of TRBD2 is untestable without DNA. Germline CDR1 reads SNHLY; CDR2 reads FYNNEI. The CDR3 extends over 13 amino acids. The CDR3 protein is CASKVGGVNEQYF.

The CDR3 sequence is CASSTLSGENTEAFF. V is TRBV7-2 and J is TRBJ1-1; TCRdb selects TRBD1, and the lack of DNA leaves this call unchecked. The CDR3 covers 15 residues. CDR1 SGHTA and CDR2 FQGNSA come from the germline V gene. The full variable domain, completed using reference TRBV7-2 and TRBJ1-1, is GAGVSQSPSNKVTEKGKDVELRCDPISGHTALYWYRQSLGQGLEFLIYFQGNSAPDKSGLPSDRFSAERTGGSVSTLTIQRTQQEDSAVYLCASSTLSGENTEAFFGQGTRLTVV.

The CDR3: CASSPSAEYEQYF. J is TRBJ2-7 and V is TRBV27. This CDR3 contains 13 residues. The germline CDR1 and CDR2 sequences are MNHEY and SMNVEV (reference sequence).

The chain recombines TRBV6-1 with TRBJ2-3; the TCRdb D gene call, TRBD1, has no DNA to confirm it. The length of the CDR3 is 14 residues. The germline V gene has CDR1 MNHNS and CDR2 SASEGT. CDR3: CASSTGLGTDTQYF.

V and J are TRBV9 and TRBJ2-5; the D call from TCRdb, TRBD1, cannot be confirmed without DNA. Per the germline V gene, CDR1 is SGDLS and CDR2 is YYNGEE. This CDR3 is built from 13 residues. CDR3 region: CASSATLPGSQYF.

The chain's CDR3 is CASSPSGGWADTQYF. The V and J genes are TRBV27 and TRBJ2-3; the TCRdb call, TRBD2, lacks DNA for checking. The V gene's germline CDR1 is MNHEY and CDR2 SMNVEV (reference sequence). This CDR3 is 15 amino acids long.

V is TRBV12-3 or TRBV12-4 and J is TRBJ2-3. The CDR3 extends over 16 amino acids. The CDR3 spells CASSLALGSGTDTQYF.

CDR3 amino acids: CASSHGVDSPEKLFF. This chain connects TRBV3-1 to TRBJ1-4; TCRdb's D gene call, TRBD1, goes unchecked for lack of DNA. CDR3 length equals 15 residues. Germline V gene lookup returns CDR1 LGHDT and CDR2 YNNKEL (reference sequence). Drawing the rest from reference TRBV3-1 and TRBJ1-4, the complete variable domain is DTAVSQTPKYLVTQMGNDKSIKCEQNLGHDTMYWYKQDSKKFLKIMFSYNNKELIINETVPNRFSPKSPDKAHLNLHINSLELGDSAVYFCASSHGVDSPEKLFFGSGTQLSVL.

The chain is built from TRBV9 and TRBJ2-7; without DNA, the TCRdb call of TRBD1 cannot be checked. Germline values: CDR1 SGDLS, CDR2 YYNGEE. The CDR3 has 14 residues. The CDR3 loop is CASSAGQFDPVQYF.

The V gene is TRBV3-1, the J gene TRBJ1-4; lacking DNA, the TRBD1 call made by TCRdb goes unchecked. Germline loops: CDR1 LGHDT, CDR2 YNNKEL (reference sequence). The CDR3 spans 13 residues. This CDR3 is CASSGLFNEKLFF. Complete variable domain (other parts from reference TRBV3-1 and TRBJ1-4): DTAVSQTPKYLVTQMGNDKSIKCEQNLGHDTMYWYKQDSKKFLKIMFSYNNKELIINETVPNRFSPKSPDKAHLNLHINSLELGDSAVYFCASSGLFNEKLFFGSGTQLSVL.

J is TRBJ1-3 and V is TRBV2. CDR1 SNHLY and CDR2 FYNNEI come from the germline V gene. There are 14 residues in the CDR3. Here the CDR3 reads CARKSELSGNTIYF. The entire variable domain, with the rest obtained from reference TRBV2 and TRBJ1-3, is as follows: EPEVTQTPSHQVTQMGQEVILRCVPISNHLYFYWYRQILGQKVEFLVSFYNNEISEKSEIFDDQFSVERPDGSNFTLKIRSTKLEDSAMYFCARKSELSGNTIYFGEGSWLTVV.

This chain's CDR3 is CASSFYRDKLFF. The chain joins TRBV7-8 to TRBJ1-4. This CDR3 spans 12 amino acids. Germline assignment: CDR1 SGHVS and CDR2 FQNEAQ.

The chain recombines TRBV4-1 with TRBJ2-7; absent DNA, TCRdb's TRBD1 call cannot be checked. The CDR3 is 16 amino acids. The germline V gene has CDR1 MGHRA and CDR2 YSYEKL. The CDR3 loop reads CASSQVMGGNGYEQYF.

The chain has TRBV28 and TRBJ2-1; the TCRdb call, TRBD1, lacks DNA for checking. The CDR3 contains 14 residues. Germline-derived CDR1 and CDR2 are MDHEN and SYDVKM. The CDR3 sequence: CASRRRSDRGLLFF.

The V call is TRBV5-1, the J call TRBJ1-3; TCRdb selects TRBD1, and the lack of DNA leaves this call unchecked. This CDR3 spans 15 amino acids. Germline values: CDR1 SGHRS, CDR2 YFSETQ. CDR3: CASSYMTGFANTIYF.

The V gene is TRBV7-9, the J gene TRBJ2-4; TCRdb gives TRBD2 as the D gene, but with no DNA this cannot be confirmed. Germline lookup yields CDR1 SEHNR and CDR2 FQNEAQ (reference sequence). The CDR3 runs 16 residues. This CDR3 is CASSLVGLDFENIQYF.

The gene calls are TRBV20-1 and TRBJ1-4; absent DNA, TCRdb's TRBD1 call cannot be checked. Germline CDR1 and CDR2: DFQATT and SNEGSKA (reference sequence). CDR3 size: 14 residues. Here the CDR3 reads CSARELTGEDGLFF.

CDR3 region: CASSPGDRGDEQYF. The rearrangement uses TRBV9 and TRBJ2-7; TCRdb picks TRBD1, but there is no DNA to check that call. The germline CDR1 and CDR2 sequences are SGDLS and YYNGEE. The length of the CDR3 is 14 residues.